This T cell receptor beta chain derives from a study of T cell responses to AZD1222 COVID-19 vaccine. The study's findings and limits: The span of vaccine-associated CD4 TCRs extended across spike, with dominance at 160-218 and 743-854.

Clones were read by immunoSEQ multiplex PCR, and TCRdb kept only the in-frame ones, dropping some. The data contain about 120,000 clones, approximately 89% of them singletons. This clone was counted between two and nine times. The antigen is unknown. This same CDR3 is encoded by further DNA sequences in the sample. The clonotype was recovered from an adult in good health. This specimen was peripheral blood, taken on day 0 of AZD1222 vaccination.

The CDR3, as DNA: TGTGCCAGCAGCCAAGCGGGGGGGCGGGGCACTGAAGCTTTCTTT. Its translation: CASSQAGGRGTEAFF. The chain carries TRBV14 and TRBJ1-1, with D possibly TRBD1 on 6 matching bases. Germline V lookup: CDR1 SGHDN, CDR2 FVKESK. V lost 1 base and J 4 bases, leaving 13 bases between the germline ends. The CDR3 contains 15 residues.